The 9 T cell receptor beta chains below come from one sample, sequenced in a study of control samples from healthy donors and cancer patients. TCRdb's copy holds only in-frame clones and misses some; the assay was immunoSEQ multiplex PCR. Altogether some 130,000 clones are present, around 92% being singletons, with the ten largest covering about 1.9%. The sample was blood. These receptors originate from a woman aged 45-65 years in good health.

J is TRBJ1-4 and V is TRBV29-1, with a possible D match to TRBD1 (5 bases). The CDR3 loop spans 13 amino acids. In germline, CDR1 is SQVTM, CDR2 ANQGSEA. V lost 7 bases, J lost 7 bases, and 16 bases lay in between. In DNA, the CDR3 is TGCAGCGCCGAACCGGGACCAGGTGAAAAACTGTTTTTT. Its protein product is CSAEPGPGEKLFF. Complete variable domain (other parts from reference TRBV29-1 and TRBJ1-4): SAVISQKPSRDICQRGTSLTIQCQVDSQVTMMFWYRQQPGQSLTLIATANQGSEATYESGFVIDKFPISRPNLTFSTLTVSNMSPEDSSIYLCSAEPGPGEKLFFGSGTQLSVL.

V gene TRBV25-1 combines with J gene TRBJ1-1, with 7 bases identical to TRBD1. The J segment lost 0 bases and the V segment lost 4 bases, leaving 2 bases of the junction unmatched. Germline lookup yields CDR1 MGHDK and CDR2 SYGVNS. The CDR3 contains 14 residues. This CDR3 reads CASSGGQLNTEAFF. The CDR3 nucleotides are TGTGCCAGCAGTGGGGGACAGTTGAACACTGAAGCTTTCTTT. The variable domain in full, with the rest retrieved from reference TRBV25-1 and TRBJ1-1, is EADIYQTPRYLVIGTGKKITLECSQTMGHDKMYWYQQDPGMELHLIHYSYGVNSTEKGDLSSESTVSRIRTEHFPLTLESARPSHTSQYLCASSGGQLNTEAFFGQGTRLTVV.

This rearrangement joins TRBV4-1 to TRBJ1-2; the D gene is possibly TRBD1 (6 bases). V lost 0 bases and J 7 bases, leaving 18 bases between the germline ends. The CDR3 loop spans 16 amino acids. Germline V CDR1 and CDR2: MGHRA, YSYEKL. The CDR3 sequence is CASSQEGRGSVGGYTF. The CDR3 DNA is TGCGCCAGCAGCCAAGAGGGTAGGGGGTCGGTGGGTGGCTACACCTTC.

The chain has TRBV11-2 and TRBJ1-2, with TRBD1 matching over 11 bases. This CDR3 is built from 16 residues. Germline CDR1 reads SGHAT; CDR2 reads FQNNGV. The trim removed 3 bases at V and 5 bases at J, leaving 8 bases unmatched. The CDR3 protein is CASSFGNRDRGYGYTF. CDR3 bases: TGTGCCAGCAGCTTCGGAAACCGGGACAGGGGGTATGGCTACACCTTC. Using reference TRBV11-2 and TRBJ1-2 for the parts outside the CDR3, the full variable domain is EAGVAQSPRYKIIEKRQSVAFWCNPISGHATLYWYQQILGQGPKLLIQFQNNGVVDDSQLPKDRFSAERLKGVDSTLKIQPAKLEDSAVYLCASSFGNRDRGYGYTFGSGTRLTVV.

CDR3 amino acids: CASSPGNSGGETQYF. The CDR3, as DNA: TGCGCCAGCAGCCCCGGTAATTCGGGTGGAGAGACCCAGTACTTC. The chain joins TRBV5-1 to TRBJ2-5; D gene unclear. This CDR3 has 15 amino acids. Germline V gene sequence: CDR1 SGHRS, CDR2 YFSETQ. The germline V and J ends were trimmed by 4 bases and 4 bases, with 17 bases remaining between them.

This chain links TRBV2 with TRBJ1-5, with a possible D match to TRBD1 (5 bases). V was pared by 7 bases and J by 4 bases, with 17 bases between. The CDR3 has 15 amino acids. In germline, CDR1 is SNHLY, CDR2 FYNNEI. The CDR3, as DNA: TGTGCCAGCAACCTGGGGGATCGTGCTAATCAGCCCCAGCATTTT. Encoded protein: CASNLGDRANQPQHF.

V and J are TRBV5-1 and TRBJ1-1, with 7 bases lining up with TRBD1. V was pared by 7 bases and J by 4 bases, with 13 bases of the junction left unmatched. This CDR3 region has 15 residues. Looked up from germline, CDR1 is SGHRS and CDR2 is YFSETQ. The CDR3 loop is CASRNGYRGVTEAFF. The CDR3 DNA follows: TGCGCCAGCCGAAATGGTTACAGGGGTGTCACTGAAGCTTTCTTT. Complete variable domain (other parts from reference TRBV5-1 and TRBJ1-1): KAGVTQTPRYLIKTRGQQVTLSCSPISGHRSVSWYQQTPGQGLQFLFEYFSETQRNKGNFPGRFSGRQFSNSRSEMNVSTLELGDSALYLCASRNGYRGVTEAFFGQGTRLTVV.

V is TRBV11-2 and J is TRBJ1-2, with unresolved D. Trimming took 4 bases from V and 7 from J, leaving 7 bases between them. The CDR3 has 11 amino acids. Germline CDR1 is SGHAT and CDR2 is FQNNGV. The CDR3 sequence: CASSSVGGYTF. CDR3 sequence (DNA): TGTGCCAGCAGCTCCGTAGGTGGCTACACCTTC.

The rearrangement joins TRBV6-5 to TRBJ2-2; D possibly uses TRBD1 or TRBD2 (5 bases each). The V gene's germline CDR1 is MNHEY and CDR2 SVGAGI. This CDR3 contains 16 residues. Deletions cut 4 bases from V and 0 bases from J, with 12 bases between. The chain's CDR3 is CASSFGTASNTGELFF. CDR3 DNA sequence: TGTGCCAGCAGTTTCGGGACGGCCTCGAACACCGGGGAGCTGTTTTTT.